The 27 T cell receptor beta chains below come from one sample, sequenced in a study of blood T cell repertoires in COVID-19. Produced via immunoSEQ multiplex PCR; TCRdb's table is partial and in-frame only. This repertoire shows 50,000 to 75,000 clones, 90% to 95% found once; its top ten account for 8.6%. Source material: peripheral blood. Receptor source: a human donor in a cohort sampled during active COVID-19.

The chain couples TRBV5-4 to TRBJ2-2, with TRBD1 identical over 9 bases. The junction had 5 bases not matched to a gene; V was cut back by 2 bases and J by 6 bases. Germline V gene sequence: CDR1 SGHNT, CDR2 YYREEE (reference sequence). The CDR3 sequence is 15 residues long. CDR3 region: CASSFDRGKSGELFF. The CDR3 coding sequence is TGTGCCAGCAGCTTTGACAGGGGGAAATCCGGGGAGCTGTTTTTT.

This clone was detected only once. This CDR3 is CASGLDPIPRYRGLQPQHF. The CDR3 bases are TGTGCTAGTGGTTTGGACCCAATACCCCGATACAGGGGGCTTCAGCCCCAGCATTTT. The gene calls are TRBV12-5 and TRBJ1-5; 9 bases agree with TRBD1. The CDR3 runs to 19 residues. Germline V gene data show CDR1 as LGHNT and CDR2 as FRNRAP. The V and J ends lost 1 base and 6 bases, in that order; junction bases with no gene match: 16.

The gene calls are TRBV6-2 or TRBV6-3 and TRBJ2-2; no definite D call. Germline CDR1 MNHEY, CDR2 SVGEGT. The ends were cut back, 0 bases at V and 2 bases at J, with 7 bases in the middle. CDR3 length equals 15 residues. DNA for the CDR3: TGTGCCAGCAGTTACTCGTTTCCAAACACCGGGGAGCTGTTTTTT. Its protein product is CASSYSFPNTGELFF.

The rearrangement links TRBV2 to TRBJ1-5; the match to TRBD1 covers 7 bases. Germline trimming cut 4 bases from V and 8 bases from J; bases unmatched to any gene: 5. The CDR3 runs 13 residues. Germline CDR1 is SNHLY and CDR2 is FYNNEI. For the CDR3, the DNA is TGTGCCAGCAGTGGGGACAGATGGAAGCCCCAGCATTTT. Its translation is CASSGDRWKPQHF.

The genes are TRBV30 and TRBJ1-6; D is ambiguous. Germline V gene data show CDR1 as GTSNPN and CDR2 as SVGIG (reference sequence). This CDR3 comprises 13 residues. Trimming took off 6 bases at V and 6 bases at J, with 12 bases between the two ends. The CDR3 DNA follows: TGTGCCTGCCCTCGGGGTACTAATTCACCCCTCCACTTT. Its translation is CACPRGTNSPLHF.

The chain uses TRBV4-1 and TRBJ2-7, with D tentatively TRBD2 (6 bases). The CDR3 has 15 amino acids. Germline loops: CDR1 MGHRA, CDR2 YSYEKL. The V gene lost 1 base and the J gene lost 4 bases, with 14 bases spanning the gap. The CDR3 nucleotides are TGCGCCAGCAGCCAAGGTCGGGGGTGCCTTTACGAGCAGTACTTC. It specifies CASSQGRGCLYEQYF.

The chain joins TRBV5-4 to TRBJ2-7; TRBD2 aligns across 13 bases. The germline V gene encodes CDR1 SGHNT and CDR2 YYREEE (reference sequence). J lost 2 bases, V lost 4 bases, and 3 bases had no gene match. The CDR3 sequence is 15 residues long. The CDR3 bases are TGTGCCAGCAGCGGGGGGACTAGCGGGGCCTACGAGCAGTACTTC. Protein sequence: CASSGGTSGAYEQYF.

The V call is TRBV7-2, the J call TRBJ2-3, with a weak D call TRBD2 (5 bases). The V end was cut by 1 base, the J end by 0 bases, with 8 bases between. There are 15 residues in the CDR3. Per germline, CDR1 SGHTA and CDR2 FQGNSA. In nucleotides, the CDR3 is TGTGCCAGCAGCTTAGACGGGGTTAGCACAGATACGCAGTATTTT. It is translated as CASSLDGVSTDTQYF.

The rearrangement uses TRBV25-1 and TRBJ2-1; the D is unclear. V lost 1 base and J 1 base, leaving 5 bases between the germline ends. The CDR3 covers 14 residues. In germline, CDR1 is MGHDK, CDR2 SYGVNS. As DNA, the CDR3 is TGTGCCAGCAGTGAATGGCAGTCCTACAATGAGCAGTTCTTC. Translated: CASSEWQSYNEQFF.

The chain carries TRBV7-3 and TRBJ2-5; 14 nucleotides match TRBD2. Trimming took 5 bases from V and 5 from J; bases not matched to a gene: 13. Germline CDR1 SGHTA, CDR2 FQGTGA. The CDR3 runs to 18 residues. CDR3 protein: CASSPDGTSGGLEETQYF. For the CDR3, the DNA is TGTGCCAGCAGCCCTGATGGGACTAGCGGGGGATTGGAGGAGACCCAGTACTTC.

This clone was counted once. This sequence joins TRBV6-2 or TRBV6-3 and TRBJ2-4; 10 positions match TRBD1. The J segment lost 1 base and the V segment lost 7 bases, leaving 10 bases of the junction unmatched. CDR3 length: 17 residues. Germline V gene data show CDR1 as MNHEY and CDR2 as SVGEGT. The CDR3 sequence: CASTPSGTGVAKNIQYF. The CDR3 DNA reads TGTGCCAGCACCCCGAGCGGGACAGGGGTCGCCAAAAACATTCAGTACTTC.

The J gene is TRBJ1-3, the V gene TRBV12-3 or TRBV12-4, with 9 bases matching TRBD1. The CDR3 length is 13 residues. With 6 bases clipped from V and 8 bases from J, the junction kept 5 bases outside the gene matches. The CDR3 loop is CASRGQGIHTIYF. CDR3 nucleotide sequence: TGTGCCAGCAGGGGACAGGGAATACACACCATATATTTT.

The rearrangement joins TRBV30 to TRBJ2-5, with 7 nucleotides matching TRBD1. The CDR3 contains 14 residues. In germline, CDR1 is GTSNPN, CDR2 SVGIG (reference sequence). V trimming: 4 bases; J trimming: 2 bases; junction bases outside the gene matches: 7. The CDR3 reads CAWNSGTAQETQYF. The CDR3 DNA follows: TGTGCCTGGAATTCCGGGACAGCGCAAGAGACCCAGTACTTC.

The rearrangement uses TRBV30 and TRBJ2-7, with 7 bases matching TRBD1. The length of the CDR3 is 13 residues. V gave up 0 bases and J gave up 4 bases; unmatched junction bases: 3. CDR1 is GTSNPN and CDR2 is SVGIG in the germline V gene (reference sequence). The CDR3 coding sequence is TGTGCCTGGAGTGTCGGGACAGCTTACGAGCAGTACTTC. This translates into CAWSVGTAYEQYF.

As DNA, the CDR3 is TGTGCCAGCAGCGGAGCGGGGAATGAGCAGTTCTTC. Its protein product is CASSGAGNEQFF. V usage is TRBV12-3 or TRBV12-4 and J usage is TRBJ2-1, with 7 bases that match TRBD2. J lost 7 bases, V lost 6 bases, and 3 bases had no gene match. This CDR3 is 12 amino acids long.

This chain joins TRBV5-1 and TRBJ2-5; 7 bases map to TRBD1. V lost 3 bases, J lost 1 base, and 6 bases stayed unmatched. Per germline, CDR1 SGHRS and CDR2 YFSETQ. The length of the CDR3 is 15 residues. The CDR3 DNA is TGCGCCAGCAGCTCCCAGACAGGGACCCAAGAGACCCAGTACTTC. Translating gives CASSSQTGTQETQYF.

This rearrangement joins TRBV6-6 to TRBJ1-4; TRBD1 aligns across 7 bases. The CDR3 length is 14 residues. V shed 5 bases, J shed 10 bases, and the junction held 10 bases outside the gene matches. CDR1 MNHNY and CDR2 SVGAGI come from the germline V gene (reference sequence). Here the CDR3 reads CASSHRQGPGKLFF. The CDR3 region has the DNA TGTGCCAGCAGTCACCGACAGGGACCGGGAAAACTGTTTTTT.

This chain connects TRBV15 to TRBJ2-2; 8 nucleotides agree with TRBD2. The V gene's germline CDR1 is LNHNV and CDR2 YYDKDF (reference sequence). This CDR3 spans 19 amino acids. With 1 base clipped from V and 6 bases from J, the junction kept 16 bases outside the gene matches. This CDR3 reads CATSRGFSGGLPSAGELFF. CDR3 nucleotide sequence: TGTGCCACCAGCAGAGGGTTTTCGGGGGGGCTACCGTCGGCCGGGGAGCTGTTTTTT.

The rearrangement uses TRBV4-1 and TRBJ1-5; TRBD1 matches 12 bases. Germline V gene sequence: CDR1 MGHRA, CDR2 YSYEKL. V trimming: 3 bases; J trimming: 2 bases; junction bases outside the gene matches: 14. This CDR3 spans 20 amino acids. DNA of the CDR3: TGCGCCAGCAGCCAGACAACCGGGACAGGGGGCAATTTGCGCAATCAGCCCCAGCATTTT. Protein: CASSQTTGTGGNLRNQPQHF.

The chain joins TRBV29-1 to TRBJ1-1; D gene ambiguous. CDR1 is SQVTM, CDR2 ANQGSEA, per germline. V gave up 4 bases and J gave up 4 bases, with 13 bases separating them. This CDR3 comprises 13 residues. The CDR3 is CSVGEGVSTEAFF. The CDR3 DNA is TGCAGCGTTGGAGAGGGAGTCTCCACTGAAGCTTTCTTT.

The chain couples TRBV15 to TRBJ1-1; D is possibly TRBD1 (6 bases). Trimming cost V 8 bases and J 1 base, with 11 bases left between them. The CDR3 has 13 residues. Germline CDR1 reads LNHNV; CDR2 reads YYDKDF (reference sequence). The CDR3 loop is CATSWDTNTEAFF. In DNA form, the CDR3 reads TGTGCCACCTCCTGGGACACGAACACTGAAGCTTTCTTT.

V usage is TRBV11-3 and J usage is TRBJ2-7; TRBD1 agrees at 10 bases. The V gene's germline CDR1 is SGHNT and CDR2 YENEEA. The CDR3 contains 16 residues. V dropped 1 base and J dropped 3; count of bases not matched to a gene: 6. The CDR3 DNA reads TGTGCCAGCAGCTTAGGTTGGGGACAGGGGCTCTACGAGCAGTACTTC. Its protein is CASSLGWGQGLYEQYF.

This chain uses TRBV5-5 with TRBJ2-1; 7 bases are a match to TRBD2. From germline, CDR1 is SGHKS and CDR2 YYEKEE (reference sequence). V dropped 0 bases and J dropped 10; count of bases not matched to a gene: 10. CDR3 length: 15 residues. The CDR3, as DNA: TGTGCCAGCAGCTTGGTGGCGGGGGTTCCCTCCGAGCAGTTCTTC. This gives the protein CASSLVAGVPSEQFF.

The rearrangement uses TRBV7-3 and TRBJ2-1, with TRBD2 matching 9 bases. Germline values: CDR1 SGHTA, CDR2 FQGTGA. V was pared by 1 base and J by 2 bases, with 3 bases of the junction left unmatched. The CDR3 has 16 residues. The chain's CDR3 is CASSLNAGGAYNEQFF. CDR3 DNA sequence: TGTGCCAGCAGCTTAAATGCGGGAGGGGCCTACAATGAGCAGTTCTTC.

The V call is TRBV7-2, the J call TRBJ2-7; 7 nucleotides align to TRBD1. V trimming: 2 bases; J trimming: 0 bases; junction bases outside the gene matches: 1. The germline gives CDR1 SGHTA, CDR2 FQGNSA. The length of the CDR3 is 14 residues. This CDR3 reads CASSLQGVSYEQYF. For the CDR3, the DNA is TGTGCCAGCAGCTTACAGGGGGTCTCCTACGAGCAGTACTTC.

This clone was counted only a few times. This rearrangement joins TRBV15 to TRBJ2-2; D is possibly TRBD2 (7 bases). The germline CDR1 and CDR2 sequences are LNHNV and YYDKDF (reference sequence). The CDR3 sequence is 15 residues long. Deletions cut 0 bases from V and 5 bases from J, with 10 bases between. The CDR3 is CATSRDRGGTGELFF. DNA for the CDR3: TGTGCCACCAGCAGAGACAGGGGAGGGACCGGGGAGCTGTTTTTT.

The chain uses TRBV5-4 and TRBJ2-7; 11 bases map to TRBD2. The CDR3 has 15 residues. Germline V lookup: CDR1 SGHNT, CDR2 YYREEE (reference sequence). After removal of 1 base from V and 4 bases from J, the junction contained 4 bases not matched to a gene. CDR3 coding DNA: TGTGCCAGCAGCTTGCCACTAGCGGGAGATTACGAGCAGTACTTC. Protein: CASSLPLAGDYEQYF.